This T cell receptor (beta chain) originates from a study of blood T cell repertoires in COVID-19. TCRdb's copy holds only in-frame clones and misses some; the assay was immunoSEQ multiplex PCR. The data contain some 700,000 clones, approximately 90% of them seen just once; the ten biggest clones take up about 0.26%. To note about this clone: Other DNA variants within this sample encode the same CDR3.

The CDR3 is 13 amino acids. Losses at the gene ends were 5 bases for V and 4 bases for J; bases not matched to a gene: 4. The sequenced sample was peripheral blood. This chain uses TRBV12-3 or TRBV12-4 with TRBJ1-1, with TRBD1 matching 7 bases. The receptor's source is a woman aged 18-29 years with acute or convalescent COVID-19. The CDR3 spells CASSPPGGTEAFF. For the CDR3, the DNA is TGTGCCAGCAGTCCCCCAGGGGGCACTGAAGCTTTCTTT.